A single sample is the source of the 22 T cell receptor beta chains below, sequenced in a study of blood T cells in healthy people across ages. Together with a sample-barcoded 5' primer, a J-beta primer mix was included in a second PCR lasting roughly 6 to 12 cycles. TCRdb reprocessed the 5' RACE reads with MiXCR, giving one entry per CDR3 protein. This sample carries approximately 810,000 distinct CDR3 sequences, 29% of them seen once, and the ten largest clones take approximately 15%. Material for sequencing was blood. The receptor set was obtained from a woman older than 75 in good health.

This clonotype was observed at least ten times. The J gene is TRBJ2-5, the V gene TRBV7-9; D may be TRBD2 (6 bases). CDR1 SEHNR and CDR2 FQNEAQ come from the germline V gene (reference sequence). V was pared by 3 bases and J by 5 bases, with 22 bases between. The CDR3 has 17 residues. The CDR3 bases are TGTGCCAGCAGCTTGACCACCGGGACTCAAACTGGGGAGACCCAGTACTTC. This gives the protein CASSLTTGTQTGETQYF.

The count of this clonotype is one. The CDR3 loop reads CSAHKDSADTQYF. CDR3 sequence (DNA): TGCAGTGCCCATAAGGACAGTGCAGATACGCAGTATTTT. V gene TRBV20-1 combines with J gene TRBJ2-3; perhaps TRBD1 as D (6 bases). CDR3 length: 13 amino acids. Per germline, CDR1 DFQATT and CDR2 SNEGSKA (reference sequence). The V and J ends lost 6 bases and 4 bases respectively, with 14 bases between them.

In its sample, this clonotype was seen many times. The chain employs TRBV7-2 and TRBJ2-7; TRBD1 is a possible D gene (6 bases). The CDR3 sequence is 15 residues long. In germline, CDR1 is SGHTA, CDR2 FQGNSA. Trimming took 6 bases from V and 0 from J, leaving 15 bases between them. The CDR3: CASSFGQYSSYEQYF. In DNA, the CDR3 is TGTGCCAGCAGTTTCGGACAGTACAGCTCCTACGAGCAGTACTTC.

This clonotype turned up a few times. This sequence joins TRBV6-1 and TRBJ2-5; TRBD1 matches 11 bases. Germline CDR1 MNHNS, CDR2 SASEGT. Germline trimming cut 7 bases from V and 1 base from J; bases unmatched to any gene: 5. CDR3 length: 15 amino acids. The CDR3 sequence: CASIAGTGGQETQYF. CDR3 nucleotide sequence: TGTGCCAGCATTGCCGGGACAGGGGGCCAAGAGACCCAGTACTTC.

About this clonotype itself: A read error is possible here, since a much larger clone lies one base away. This chain uses TRBV20-1 with TRBJ2-5, with 7 positions matching TRBD1. With V trimmed by 8 bases and J by 4 bases, 13 bases remained unmatched. This CDR3 is 14 amino acids long. Per the germline V gene, CDR1 is DFQATT and CDR2 is SNEGSKA (reference sequence). The CDR3 DNA reads as TGCAGTACTCCCCTGACAGGGTGGGGAGAGACCCAGTACTTC. Translating it yields CSTPLTGWGETQYF.

The rearrangement joins TRBV11-2 to TRBJ2-7; the match to TRBD1 covers 8 bases. Germline trimming cut 5 bases from V and 6 bases from J; bases unmatched to any gene: 9. Germline CDR1 is SGHAT and CDR2 is FQNNGV. The CDR3 is 14 amino acids. Written as DNA, the CDR3 is TGTGCCAGCAGCCTCTTTAGGACAGGGACCGAGCAGTACTTC. Its translation is CASSLFRTGTEQYF.

This clonotype was seen only a few times. The chain employs TRBV5-1 and TRBJ2-2; possible D gene TRBD2, 5 bases. The V end was cut by 1 base, the J end by 0 bases, with 10 bases between. This CDR3 has 16 residues. The germline V gene encodes CDR1 SGHRS and CDR2 YFSETQ. CDR3 sequence reads: CASSLLPGTNTGELFF. CDR3 nucleotides: TGCGCCAGCAGCTTGCTTCCCGGGACGAACACCGGGGAGCTGTTTTTT.

This clonotype was found many times. V is TRBV24-1 and J is TRBJ2-5; the match to TRBD2 covers 13 bases. J gave up 5 bases and V 7 bases, and 6 bases lay outside the gene matches. Germline V gene data show CDR1 as KGHDR and CDR2 as SFDVKD. CDR3 size: 15 residues. The chain's CDR3 is CATRSTSGGEETQYF. CDR3 nucleotide sequence: TGTGCCACCAGAAGTACTAGCGGGGGGGAGGAGACCCAGTACTTC.

This clonotype appeared a few times. The CDR3 DNA is TGTGCCAGCTCACCCGGACAGATCTTGAACACTGAAGCTTTCTTT. Its protein product is CASSPGQILNTEAFF. The chain couples TRBV18 to TRBJ1-1; a possible D gene is TRBD1 (6 bases). This CDR3 region has 15 residues. CDR1 KGHSH and CDR2 LQKENI come from the germline V gene. The V end was cut by 3 bases, the J end by 0 bases, with 11 bases between. Full variable domain (missing parts from reference TRBV18 and TRBJ1-1): NAGVMQNPRHLVRRRGQEARLRCSPMKGHSHVYWYRQLPEEGLKFMVYLQKENIIDESGMPKERFSAEFPKEGPSILRIQQVVRGDSAAYFCASSPGQILNTEAFFGQGTRLTVV.

This clonotype was detected ten times or more. The rearrangement joins TRBV7-2 to TRBJ2-5; 7 bases line up with TRBD1. This CDR3 has 17 amino acids. Trimming cost V 1 base and J 5 bases; bases outside gene matches: 13. Germline CDR1 reads SGHTA; CDR2 reads FQGNSA. CDR3: CASSLGISLRGRETQYF. The CDR3 DNA reads TGTGCCAGCAGCTTAGGAATCTCGTTGAGGGGGCGTGAGACCCAGTACTTC.

This clonotype was seen repeatedly, ten times or more. This chain uses TRBV6-5 with TRBJ1-4, with no clear D. Germline loops: CDR1 MNHEY, CDR2 SVGAGI. Trimming removed 0 bases from V and 0 bases from J, with 14 bases in between. The length of the CDR3 is 18 residues. CDR3 in amino acids: CASSYSGRVSATNEKLFF. The CDR3 region has the DNA TGTGCCAGCAGTTACTCGGGAAGGGTATCTGCAACTAATGAAAAACTGTTTTTT.

Points on this clonotype: A clone one base away is much larger, so this may be a read error. The chain has TRBV20-1 and TRBJ2-7; D perhaps matches TRBD1 (5 bases). V lost 0 bases and J lost 9, with 18 bases in between. CDR1 and CDR2 from the germline V gene are DFQATT and SNEGSKA (reference sequence). This CDR3 comprises 14 residues. The CDR3 loop is CSARDFADIGRQYF. In DNA form, the CDR3 reads TGCAGTGCTAGAGATTTTGCGGACATCGGACGGCAGTACTTC.

This clonotype was counted ten times or more. The rearrangement uses TRBV7-2 and TRBJ1-2, with 7 nucleotides matching TRBD1. The CDR3 sequence is 14 residues long. V gave up 5 bases and J gave up 6 bases; unmatched junction bases: 9. Per the germline V gene, CDR1 is SGHTA and CDR2 is FQGNSA. CDR3 sequence (DNA): TGTGCCAGCAGCCAATCGGACAGGCGGGATGGCTACACCTTC. Its translation: CASSQSDRRDGYTF.

At least ten counts were recorded for this clonotype. V and J are TRBV6-5 and TRBJ2-5, with 7 nucleotides matching TRBD2. V dropped 0 bases and J dropped 9; count of bases not matched to a gene: 10. Germline CDR1 MNHEY, CDR2 SVGAGI. This CDR3 contains 15 residues. CDR3 in amino acids: CASSYSRAGLEAQYF. The CDR3 DNA reads as TGTGCCAGCAGTTACTCGAGAGCGGGGCTGGAGGCCCAGTACTTC.

A few counts support this clonotype. The rearrangement links TRBV7-2 to TRBJ2-3, with TRBD2 identical over 7 bases. Trimming at V came to 1 base and at J to 0 bases, leaving 7 bases not matched to a gene. Germline V gives CDR1 SGHTA, CDR2 FQGNSA. The CDR3 length is 17 residues. The CDR3 DNA reads TGTGCCAGCAGCTTAGTCAGGGCTAGCGGAAGCACAGATACGCAGTATTTT. It translates to CASSLVRASGSTDTQYF.

This clonotype was observed at least ten times. The V and J genes are TRBV7-6 and TRBJ2-5; 15 nucleotides agree with TRBD2. The CDR3 is 16 residues long. From germline, CDR1 is SGHVS and CDR2 FNYEAQ. Unmatched junction bases numbered 8, after V lost 5 bases and J lost 7 bases. CDR3 nucleotide sequence: TGTGCCAGCAGCACTAGGACTAGCGGGGGGGTTCGGACCCAGTACTTC. Amino acids: CASSTRTSGGVRTQYF.

V gene TRBV6-2 or TRBV6-3 combines with J gene TRBJ2-6; TRBD2 might be the D (5 bases). The CDR3 covers 15 residues. Germline-derived CDR1 and CDR2 are MNHEY and SVGEGT. The chain's CDR3 is CATHAGLLGANVLTF. CDR3 sequence (DNA): TGTGCTACCCACGCGGGTTTGCTGGGGGCCAACGTCCTGACTTTC.

Concerning this clonotype: A much larger clone differs from this one at a single base, so this may be a read error. The chain joins TRBV29-1 to TRBJ2-1; 8 bases agree with TRBD2. The CDR3 is 15 residues long. Germline CDR1 reads SQVTM; CDR2 reads ANQGSEA. After removal of 4 bases from V and 2 bases from J, the junction contained 7 bases not matched to a gene. The CDR3 protein is CSVGRGGGTYNEQFF. The CDR3 DNA follows: TGCAGCGTTGGGAGGGGCGGGGGGACCTACAATGAGCAGTTCTTC.

There are many counts of this clonotype. The chain links TRBV6-1 to TRBJ2-6; 7 bases map to TRBD1. Germline values: CDR1 MNHNS, CDR2 SASEGT. There are 17 residues in the CDR3. With 8 bases clipped from V and 0 bases from J, the junction kept 10 bases outside the gene matches. The chain's CDR3 is CASRAGTVASGANVLTF. For the CDR3, the DNA is TGTGCCAGCCGCGCCGGGACAGTAGCCTCTGGGGCCAACGTCCTGACTTTC.

This clonotype was detected many times. The chain has TRBV25-1 and TRBJ1-6; 8 bases align to TRBD1. Per germline, CDR1 MGHDK and CDR2 SYGVNS. V lost 5 bases, J lost 5 bases, and 5 bases stayed unmatched. This CDR3 has 15 amino acids. The chain's CDR3 is CASSPRTGNNSPLHF. In DNA form, the CDR3 reads TGTGCCAGCAGTCCCCGGACAGGGAATAATTCACCCCTCCACTTT.

Many counts were recorded for this clonotype. The genes are TRBV4-2 and TRBJ2-7, with TRBD1 identical over 7 bases. V shed 4 bases, J shed 2 bases, and the junction held 8 bases outside the gene matches. This CDR3 has 15 amino acids. Germline V gene sequence: CDR1 LGHNA, CDR2 YNFKEQ. CDR3 bases: TGTGCCAGCAGCCCAACCCGGCAGGGGGCCTACGAGCAGTACTTC. Its protein is CASSPTRQGAYEQYF.

The V call is TRBV21-1, the J call TRBJ2-3; the D call TRBD1 from the table was never checked on the DNA. TRBV21-1 is given as a pseudogene. The CDR3 has 13 amino acids. The CDR3 DNA follows: TGTGCCAGCAGCAAATACCAGGGCGATACGCAGTATTTT. Amino acids: CASSKYQGDTQYF.